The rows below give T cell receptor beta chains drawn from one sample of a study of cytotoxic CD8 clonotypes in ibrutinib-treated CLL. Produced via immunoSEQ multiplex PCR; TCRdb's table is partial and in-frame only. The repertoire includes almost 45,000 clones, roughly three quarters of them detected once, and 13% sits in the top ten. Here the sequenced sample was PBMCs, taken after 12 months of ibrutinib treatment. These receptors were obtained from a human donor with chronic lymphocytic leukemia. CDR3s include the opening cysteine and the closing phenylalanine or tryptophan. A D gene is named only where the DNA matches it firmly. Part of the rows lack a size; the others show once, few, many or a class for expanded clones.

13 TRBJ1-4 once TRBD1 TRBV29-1 TGCAGCGTCATCGGACAGGGCATCGAAAAACTGTTTTTT CSVIGQGIEKLFF
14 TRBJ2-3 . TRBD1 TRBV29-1 TGCAGCGTTACCGGGACAGGGGGCACAGATACGCAGTATTTT CSVTGTGGTDTQYF
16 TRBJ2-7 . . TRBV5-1 TGCGCCAGCAGCCCGCAGGGGGGGCATAGCTCCTACGAGCAGTACTTC CASSPQGGHSSYEQYF
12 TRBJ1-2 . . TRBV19 TGTGCCAGTAGTATACCGGCCCCTGGCTACACCTTC CASSIPAPGYTF
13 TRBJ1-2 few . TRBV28 TGTGCCAGCACCCCCCGACAGCCCTATGGCTACACCTTC CASTPRQPYGYTF
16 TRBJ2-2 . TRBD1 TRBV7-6 TGTGCCAGCAGCACCCGGGACAGGGAAGGTACCGGGGAGCTGTTTTTT CASSTRDREGTGELFF
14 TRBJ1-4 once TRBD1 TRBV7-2 TGTGCCAGCAGCTTCGGGACAGGTGACGAAAAACTGTTTTTT CASSFGTGDEKLFF
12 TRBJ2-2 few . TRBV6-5 TGTGCCAGCAGCTTTAACACCGGGGAGCTGTTTTTT CASSFNTGELFF
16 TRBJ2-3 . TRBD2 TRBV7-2 TGTGCCAGCAGCTCTAGCGGGAGAGGGGCCACAGATACGCAGTATTTT CASSSSGRGATDTQYF
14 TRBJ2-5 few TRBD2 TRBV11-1 TGTGCCAGCAGCCCCAGCGGGAGTGGAGAGACCCAGTACTTC CASSPSGSGETQYF
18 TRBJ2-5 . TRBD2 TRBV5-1 TGCGCCAGCAGCTTGGAGGGACTAGCGGGAAGGGTAATAGAGACCCAGTACTTC CASSLEGLAGRVIETQYF
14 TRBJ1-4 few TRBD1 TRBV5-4 TGTGCCAGCAGCTCCGGGACAGGGCGTGAAAAACTGTTTTTT CASSSGTGREKLFF
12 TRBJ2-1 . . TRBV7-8 TGTGCCACCTTAAGCTCCTACAATGAGCAGTTCTTC CATLSSYNEQFF
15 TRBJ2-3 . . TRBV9 TGTGCCAGCAGCGTAGGGTCTGTAAGCACAGATACGCAGTATTTT CASSVGSVSTDTQYF
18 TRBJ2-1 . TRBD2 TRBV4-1 TGCGCCAGCAGCACGCTGGGTCTAACTAGCGGGATTGTCAATGAGCAGTTCTTC CASSTLGLTSGIVNEQFF
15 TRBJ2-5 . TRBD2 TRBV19 TGTGCCAGTAGTGCATATAGCGGGGATGGAGAGACCCAGTACTTC CASSAYSGDGETQYF